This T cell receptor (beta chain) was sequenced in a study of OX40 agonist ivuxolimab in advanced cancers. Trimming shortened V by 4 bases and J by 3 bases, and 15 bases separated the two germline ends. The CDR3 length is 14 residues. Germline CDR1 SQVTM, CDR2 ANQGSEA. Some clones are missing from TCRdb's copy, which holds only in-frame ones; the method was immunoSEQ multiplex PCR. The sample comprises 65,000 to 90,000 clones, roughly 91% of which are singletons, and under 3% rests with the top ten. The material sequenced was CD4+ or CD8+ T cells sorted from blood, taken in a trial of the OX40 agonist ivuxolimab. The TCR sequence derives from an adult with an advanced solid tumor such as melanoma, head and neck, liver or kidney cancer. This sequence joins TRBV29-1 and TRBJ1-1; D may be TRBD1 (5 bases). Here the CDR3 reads CSVVLRRGDTEAFF. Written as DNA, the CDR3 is TGCAGCGTTGTTTTACGTCGGGGGGACACTGAAGCTTTCTTT.